The rows below give T cell receptor beta chains drawn from one sample of a study of B cell selection in AIRE deficiency. Only in-frame clones appear in the TCRdb table, and some are missing; sequencing was by immunoSEQ multiplex PCR. The table has 20,000 to 25,000 clones, 97% seen once. What was sequenced was conventional CD4+ T cells sorted from PBMCs. The receptors derive from a human donor with AIRE deficiency. Each CDR3 is given with its conserved first and last residue. The D gene is left open where the match is weak. Clone size is given for some rows only: seen once, a few or many times, or a class if the clone is expanded.

>.|TRBJ2-7|TRBV6-5|TRBD2
TGTGCCAGCAGTAGACTAGCGGGGCTCTACGAGCAGTACTTC
CASSRLAGLYEQYF
>.|TRBJ1-1|TRBV28|TRBD1
TGTGCCAGCAAGGGTGGTGGGACAGGGGTTTTTGGCACTGAAGCTTTCTTT
CASKGGGTGVFGTEAFF
>.|TRBJ1-2|TRBV5-6|TRBD1
TGTGCCAGCAGCCAACAGGGGGCGGTCTATGGCTACACCTTC
CASSQQGAVYGYTF
>.|TRBJ1-5|TRBV19|.
TGTGCCAGTAGCATTACTAGCCCATCCAATCAGCCCCAGCATTTT
CASSITSPSNQPQHF
>.|TRBJ1-2|TRBV18|TRBD1
TGTGCCAGCTCACCGCCATCCGCCCGACAGGGACGAGATGGCTACACCTTC
CASSPPSARQGRDGYTF
>.|TRBJ2-1|TRBV20-1|TRBD1
TGCAGTGCGGGACAGTCCAATGAGCAGTTCTTC
CSAGQSNEQFF
>.|TRBJ1-1|TRBV6-5|.
TGTGCCAGCAGTTATCTTAGCGACACTGAAGCTTTCTTT
CASSYLSDTEAFF
>.|TRBJ2-1|TRBV11-1|TRBD2
TGTGCCAGCAGCTTAAACCGGGCTAGCGGGGGCTACAATGAGCAGTTCTTC
CASSLNRASGGYNEQFF
>.|TRBJ1-3|TRBV7-3|TRBD1
TGTGCCAGCAGCCCTCAGGGGGCTGGAAACACCATATATTTT
CASSPQGAGNTIYF
>.|TRBJ1-1|TRBV21-1|.
TGTGCCAGCTCCGGACAGGGAAGCACTGAAGCTTTCTTT
CASSGQGSTEAFF
>.|TRBJ1-2|TRBV19|.
TGTGCCAGTAGTAGGACAAACGGGTTGGGCTATGGCTACACCTTC
CASSRTNGLGYGYTF
>.|TRBJ2-7|TRBV7-3|.
TGTGCCAGCACCCCATGGCCCGGGGTGACGGGTGTCGAGCAGTACTTC
CASTPWPGVTGVEQYF
>.|TRBJ1-1|TRBV12-5|.
TGTGCTAGTGGTTTGGGTACGAAGTCAGGGGAGAGGAACACTGAAGCTTTCTTT
CASGLGTKSGERNTEAFF
>.|TRBJ1-4|TRBV4-1|TRBD1
TGCGCCAGCAGGTTCGCCTTGCAGGGGGAGAACGAAAAACTGTTTTTT
CASRFALQGENEKLFF
>.|TRBJ2-5|TRBV5-6|TRBD2
TGTGCCAGCAGCTTCCGGGACTACACTTACAAGGAGACCCAGTACTTC
CASSFRDYTYKETQYF
>.|TRBJ2-5|TRBV5-1|.
TGCGCCAGCAGCTTGGGTGGCAACGAAGAGACCCAGTACTTC
CASSLGGNEETQYF
>.|TRBJ1-1|TRBV6-5|.
TGTGCCAGCAGTTCCTACAGAGCTGAAGCTTTCTTT
CASSSYRAEAFF
>once|TRBJ1-2|TRBV28|.
TGTGCCAGCAGTTTTTCAGGTCGGGGAATCTATGGCTACACCTTC
CASSFSGRGIYGYTF
>.|TRBJ2-3|TRBV4-2|TRBD2
TGTGCCAGCAGCCAAGATACCAGCGGGGGGGCAGATACGCAGTATTTT
CASSQDTSGGADTQYF
>.|TRBJ1-5|TRBV5-6|.
TGTGCCAGCAGCTCATTTCAAAAGACAGTCAGCAATCAGCCCCAGCATTTT
CASSSFQKTVSNQPQHF
>.|TRBJ1-1|TRBV7-2|TRBD1
TGTGCCAGCAGCTTACAAGCAGGGGGAAGGAACACTGAAGCTTTCTTT
CASSLQAGGRNTEAFF
>.|TRBJ1-1|TRBV7-9|.
TGTGCCAGCGTCCGTGGTAACACTGAAGCTTTCTTT
CASVRGNTEAFF
>.|TRBJ1-2|TRBV6-5|.
TGTGCCAGCAGCTTCGACAGCTATGGCTACACCTTC
CASSFDSYGYTF
>.|TRBJ2-2|TRBV6-1|.
TGTGCCAGCAGGGTCCTGACAGGCCACGGGGAGCTGTTTTTT
CASRVLTGHGELFF
>.|TRBJ1-3|TRBV7-2|.
TGTGCCAGCAGCTTAGAAGCCCCAGGGAGGGGAAACACCATATATTTT
CASSLEAPGRGNTIYF
>.|TRBJ1-1|TRBV5-4|.
TGTGCCAGCAGCTTTGGAAGGAACACTGAAGCTTTCTTT
CASSFGRNTEAFF
>.|TRBJ1-1|TRBV25-1|.
TGTGCCAGCAGTGACCCAGGGCCCTCAAAGGCAGCTTTCTTT
CASSDPGPSKAAFF
>.|TRBJ1-2|TRBV30|.
TGTGCCTGGAGTACCCAGGCTGGGGTCGGTGGCTACACCTTC
CAWSTQAGVGGYTF